This TCR beta chain was recovered during a study of blood T cell repertoires in COVID-19. Study background: Samples taken during acute and convalescent COVID-19 were collected in the United States, Italy and Spain. PBMCs, B-cell-depleted T cells, or T cells were the source of the cDNA or gDNA that made up the material.

Between the trimmed V and J ends, which lost 3 bases and 4 bases, there was a span of 24 bases. CDR3 length equals 18 residues. CDR1 and CDR2 (germline): KGHSH, LQKENI. Per the original methods: By means of reference gene primer amplification, nucleated cell counts were estimated. TCRdb keeps only in-frame clones here, not all; method: immunoSEQ multiplex PCR. The DNA was the basis for D and trimming; V, J and clone size are from that table. The sample records 150,000 to 200,000 clones, less than 85% being singletons. The V and J genes are TRBV18 and TRBJ1-2, with a tentative D call TRBD1 (6 bases). The sequenced sample was peripheral blood. The sequence was obtained from a woman older than 75 with acute or convalescent COVID-19. CDR3 DNA sequence: TGTGCCAGCTCACCTCGGGCCCCGACAGGCGGAAATTTCTATGGCTACACCTTC. This translates into CASSPRAPTGGNFYGYTF.